Presented here are 30 T cell receptor beta chains from one specimen sequenced in a study of T cell repertoires in cytomegalovirus infection (dated by TCRdb to between 2018 and 2020). Taken with the paper, the label for treatment or condition translates to: in vitro stimulation with specific CMV peptide epitopes to enrich CMV-specific T cells. Data came from an Illumina HiSeq 1500. TCRdb reanalyzed the raw reads on its own, using fastp at Q25 for trimming and MiXCR for clone calling, and kept in-frame beta chains. CDR3 protein duplicates are merged, each entry listing the most common genes and DNA. The sample records roughly 78,000 distinct CDR3 sequences, roughly 40% of which are singletons. The ten biggest clones cover 85% to 95% of the sample. Antigen specificity for these receptors is unknown. The material sequenced was CD8+ T cells from cultured PBMCs, taken from culture after CMV antigen stimulation. The receptors derive from a human donor in good health (CMV status not recorded). Some clones in this sample may be carry-over from other donors' samples.

The chain couples TRBV4-1 to TRBJ2-3, with D hard to call. V was shortened by 0 bases and J by 0 bases, with 10 bases between the two germline ends. Germline lookup yields CDR1 MGHRA and CDR2 YSYEKL. CDR3 size: 16 residues. Written as DNA, the CDR3 is TGCGCCAGCAGCCAAGAAGAACTGGGTAGCACAGATACGCAGTATTTT. This codes for CASSQEELGSTDTQYF.

This clonotype was seen ten or more times. This chain links TRBV12-3 or TRBV12-4 with TRBJ1-1; D uncertain. V dropped 5 bases and J dropped 0 bases, with 13 bases sitting between them. CDR3 length: 15 amino acids. The CDR3 coding sequence is TGTGCCAGCAGTCCTCGCGAGATGGTGAACACTGAAGCTTTCTTT. Translation: CASSPREMVNTEAFF.

This clonotype came up a few times. This chain joins TRBV6-5 and TRBJ2-2; D unclear. Germline V gene data show CDR1 as MNHEY and CDR2 as SVGAGI. V was shortened by 2 bases and J by 6 bases, with 16 bases between the two germline ends. The CDR3 contains 16 residues. CDR3 protein: CASSYTSGPSPGELFF. CDR3 nucleotides: TGTGCCAGCAGTTACACCTCCGGGCCTTCACCCGGGGAGCTGTTTTTT.

This clonotype was counted only a few times. The chain is built from TRBV7-9 and TRBJ2-2; possible D gene TRBD2, 6 bases. This CDR3 spans 19 amino acids. V was pared by 1 base and J by 6 bases, with 24 bases between. From germline, CDR1 is SEHNR and CDR2 FQNEAQ (reference sequence). In nucleotides, the CDR3 is TGTGCCAGCAGCTTAGGCGGCGCCGGATACGCGGGAAGGGCCGGGGAGCTGTTTTTT. Residues: CASSLGGAGYAGRAGELFF.

This clonotype was recorded a few times. Written as DNA, the CDR3 is TGTGCCAGTAGTATATTAGGGACTAGCACAGATACGCAGTATTTT. It specifies CASSILGTSTDTQYF. The genes are TRBV19 and TRBJ2-3; TRBD2 might be the D (6 bases). Trimming removed 2 bases at V and 0 bases at J, with 9 bases between. This CDR3 contains 15 residues. The germline gives CDR1 LNHDA, CDR2 SQIVND (reference sequence).

This clonotype was seen only a few times. The rearrangement uses TRBV7-3 and TRBJ2-5; D possibly corresponds to TRBD1 (6 bases). V was clipped by 1 base and J by 4 bases, with 13 bases between them. CDR1 and CDR2 from the germline V gene are SGHTA and FQGTGA. The CDR3 length is 15 residues. The CDR3 DNA reads TGTGCCAGCAGCTTAATTGGGGGCGGAGGAGAGACCCAGTACTTC. It codes for CASSLIGGGGETQYF.

This clonotype was observed a few times. J is TRBJ2-3 and V is TRBV12-3 or TRBV12-4, with TRBD2 identical over 11 bases. V lost 6 bases to trimming and J lost 4 bases; unmatched junction nucleotides: 9. There are 16 residues in the CDR3. Here the CDR3 DNA reads TGTGCCAGCAGGGGGCTAGCGGGGGGCACTTCAGATACGCAGTATTTT. This encodes CASRGLAGGTSDTQYF.

The sample holds a few counts of this clonotype. This chain connects TRBV28 to TRBJ2-2, with D maybe TRBD1 (5 bases). V dropped 3 bases and J dropped 4 bases, with 12 bases sitting between them. The length of the CDR3 is 15 residues. Looked up from germline, CDR1 is MDHEN and CDR2 is SYDVKM. The DNA for the CDR3 is TGTGCCAGCAGTTTTCGAGACAGCTCCACCGGGGAGCTGTTTTTT. Residues: CASSFRDSSTGELFF.

This clonotype showed up just once. The V and J genes are TRBV28 and TRBJ1-2; no firm D call. This CDR3 spans 15 amino acids. The germline V gene encodes CDR1 MDHEN and CDR2 SYDVKM. V lost 4 bases, J lost 0 bases, and 12 bases lay in between. CDR3 residues: CASSSLYGANYGYTF. The DNA of the CDR3 is TGTGCCAGCAGTTCCCTATACGGGGCTAACTATGGCTACACCTTC.

This chain links TRBV6-2 or TRBV6-3 with TRBJ2-3; D unresolved. The CDR3 runs to 14 residues. V was clipped by 2 bases and J by 1 base, with 7 bases between them. From germline, CDR1 is MNHEY and CDR2 SVGEGT. The DNA of the CDR3 is TGTGCCAGCAGTTACACGTCCGGCACAGATACGCAGTATTTT. Protein sequence: CASSYTSGTDTQYF.

In this sample, this clonotype turned up a few times. V and J are TRBV7-2 and TRBJ2-5, with 11 bases identical to TRBD2. This CDR3 comprises 18 residues. Germline values: CDR1 SGHTA, CDR2 FQGNSA. With V trimmed by 1 base and J by 5 bases, 12 bases remained unmatched. Here the CDR3 reads CASSLVVLAGGQVETQYF. CDR3 nucleotides: TGTGCCAGCAGCTTAGTAGTCCTAGCGGGGGGCCAGGTTGAGACCCAGTACTTC.

This chain joins TRBV11-3 and TRBJ2-7; maybe TRBD2 (5 bases). This CDR3 has 14 residues. Germline loops: CDR1 SGHNT, CDR2 YENEEA. With 5 bases removed from V and 5 bases from J, the gap between germline ends came to 16 bases. The CDR3 sequence is CASSSEEEAHEQYF. CDR3 bases: TGTGCCAGCAGCAGCGAAGAGGAGGCCCACGAGCAGTACTTC.

A few counts support this clonotype. The chain employs TRBV4-3 and TRBJ2-7; D remains unclear. This CDR3 contains 14 residues. Trimming removed 4 bases at V and 0 bases at J, with 10 bases between. Germline assignment: CDR1 LGHNA and CDR2 YSLEER. The CDR3 DNA reads TGCGCCAGCAGCCTGCTAGAGGCCTCCTACGAGCAGTACTTC. This translates into CASSLLEASYEQYF.

V gene TRBV19 combines with J gene TRBJ1-3; the D is unclear. Germline V gene sequence: CDR1 LNHDA, CDR2 SQIVND (reference sequence). There are 13 residues in the CDR3. Here the CDR3 DNA reads TGTGTCACCGTAAATCTAGCCGGAAACACCATATATTTT. It yields the protein CVTVNLAGNTIYF.

The chain uses TRBV12-3 or TRBV12-4 and TRBJ1-1, with unresolved D. Trimming took off 8 bases at V and 0 bases at J, with 13 bases between the two ends. The CDR3 spans 14 residues. Written as DNA, the CDR3 is TGTGCCAGCGGGTCCGGGTCCTTGAACACTGAAGCTTTCTTT. Translation: CASGSGSLNTEAFF.

This clonotype has a handful of counts. DNA of the CDR3: TGTGCCAGCAATTTCGCACCTAGCACAGATACGCAGTATTTT. This codes for CASNFAPSTDTQYF. V and J are TRBV28 and TRBJ2-3; D gene unclear. CDR1 and CDR2 (germline): MDHEN, SYDVKM. The length of the CDR3 is 14 residues. V gave up 7 bases and J gave up 0 bases, with 11 bases separating them.

The CDR3 sequence is CAAAQSSGGISYNEQFF. CDR3 coding DNA: TGTGCCGCAGCGCAATCTAGCGGGGGCATCTCCTACAATGAGCAGTTCTTC. The rearrangement joins TRBV10-3 to TRBJ2-1; 10 nucleotides align to TRBD2. The CDR3 is 17 amino acids. Germline V gene lookup returns CDR1 ENHRY and CDR2 SYGVKD. V lost 11 bases and J lost 0; bases outside the gene matches: 13.

This clonotype was observed a handful of times. This chain connects TRBV6-1 to TRBJ2-5, with D tentatively TRBD2 (6 bases). Per germline, CDR1 MNHNS and CDR2 SASEGT. The V end lost 4 bases, the J end lost 4 bases, and 10 bases lay between the germline ends. The CDR3 runs 13 residues. The chain's CDR3 is CASSAGELETQYF. CDR3 DNA: TGTGCCAGCAGTGCGGGGGAATTAGAGACCCAGTACTTC.

This clonotype was observed a handful of times. The V and J genes are TRBV4-1 and TRBJ1-5; D perhaps matches TRBD1 (5 bases). Germline CDR1 is MGHRA and CDR2 is YSYEKL. V lost 1 base to trimming and J lost 7 bases, with 14 bases between them. The CDR3 spans 15 residues. CDR3 residues: CASSQAPLGGQPQHF. CDR3 in DNA: TGCGCCAGCAGCCAAGCGCCTCTGGGGGGACAGCCCCAGCATTTT.

V gene TRBV7-8 combines with J gene TRBJ2-3, with no clear D. Trimming stripped 5 bases from V and 2 bases from J, with 8 bases between. The CDR3 length is 13 residues. Germline V CDR1 and CDR2: SGHVS, FQNEAQ. CDR3 region: CASSPELTDTQYF. As DNA, the CDR3 is TGTGCCAGCAGCCCAGAACTCACAGATACGCAGTATTTT.

The V and J genes are TRBV7-1 and TRBJ1-1; TRBD1 is a possible D gene (5 bases). TRBV7-1 is flagged as an ORF with uncertain function. This CDR3 has 12 amino acids. V was cut by 10 bases and J by 0 bases, with 9 bases left in between. CDR3 region: CAINRLNTEAFF. For the CDR3, the DNA is TGTGCCATAAACAGGCTGAACACTGAAGCTTTCTTT.

The rearrangement links TRBV4-2 to TRBJ2-1; no definite D call. The V gene's germline CDR1 is LGHNA and CDR2 YNFKEQ. V shed 1 base and J shed 8 bases, with 15 bases lying between them. The CDR3 runs 15 residues. Written as DNA, the CDR3 is TGTGCCAGCAGCCAAGCGTCATTCGAGGTGGATGAGCAGTTCTTC. Translated, it gives CASSQASFEVDEQFF.

The chain uses TRBV20-1 and TRBJ1-2; 8 bases are a match to TRBD1. The CDR3 has 12 residues. The germline V gene encodes CDR1 DFQATT and CDR2 SNEGSKA (reference sequence). Germline trimming cut 6 bases from V and 3 bases from J; bases unmatched to any gene: 3. The CDR3 loop reads CSAGTGDYGYTF. The CDR3, as DNA: TGCAGTGCCGGGACAGGCGACTATGGCTACACCTTC.

This chain connects TRBV20-1 to TRBJ2-1; D is unresolved. From germline, CDR1 is DFQATT and CDR2 SNEGSKA (reference sequence). Between the trimmed V and J ends, which lost 3 bases and 4 bases, there was a span of 10 bases. The CDR3 runs to 13 residues. CDR3 in amino acids: CSARAADYNEQFF. The CDR3 DNA reads TGCAGTGCTAGGGCGGCGGATTACAATGAGCAGTTCTTC.

The rearrangement joins TRBV19 to TRBJ2-3; either TRBD1 or TRBD2 may supply D (5 bases each). The CDR3 runs 15 residues. Germline CDR1 LNHDA, CDR2 SQIVND (reference sequence). Trimming left V 0 bases short and J 0 bases short, with 7 bases between. CDR3 sequence: CASSIDGASTDTQYF. The DNA of the CDR3 is TGTGCCAGTAGTATAGACGGGGCTAGCACAGATACGCAGTATTTT.

The V and J genes are TRBV9 and TRBJ2-7; no firm D call. There are 14 residues in the CDR3. Germline V gives CDR1 SGDLS, CDR2 YYNGEE. V was shortened by 0 bases and J by 7 bases, with 14 bases between the two germline ends. CDR3 in DNA: TGTGCCAGCAGCGTAGCTCCTCAGCCAGTTGAGCAGTACTTC. Its translation: CASSVAPQPVEQYF. The full variable domain, in which reference TRBV9 and TRBJ2-7 provide the parts outside the CDR3, is DSGVTQTPKHLITATGQRVTLRCSPRSGDLSVYWYQQSLDQGLQFLIQYYNGEERAKGNILERFSAQQFPDLHSELNLSSLELGDSALYFCASSVAPQPVEQYFGPGTRLTVT.

The chain employs TRBV28 and TRBJ1-2, with D maybe TRBD1 (5 bases). V lost 5 bases and J 5 bases, leaving 18 bases between the germline ends. The CDR3 has 15 residues. Germline CDR1 reads MDHEN; CDR2 reads SYDVKM. CDR3 nucleotides: TGTGCCAGCAGTCCTTGGGCAGTCGGGGCATATGGCTACACCTTC. It is translated as CASSPWAVGAYGYTF.

In its sample, this clonotype was seen a few times. The CDR3 bases are TGTGCCAGCAGCTTAAATACCTACGAGCAGTACTTC. Translated: CASSLNTYEQYF. This chain links TRBV7-9 with TRBJ2-7, with D hard to call. CDR1 and CDR2 (germline): SEHNR, FQNEAQ (reference sequence). Trimming took off 2 bases at V and 2 bases at J, with 4 bases between the two ends. The CDR3 totals 12 residues.

The rearrangement joins TRBV9 to TRBJ2-3, with TRBD1 identical over 11 bases. The germline gives CDR1 SGDLS, CDR2 YYNGEE. The junction had 7 bases not matched to a gene; V was cut back by 0 bases and J by 4 bases. The CDR3 is 17 residues long. The CDR3 here is CASSVELPGQGADTQYF. The CDR3 bases are TGTGCCAGCAGCGTAGAACTACCGGGACAGGGGGCAGATACGCAGTATTTT.

The chain carries TRBV27 and TRBJ1-4; D might be TRBD1 (5 bases). The length of the CDR3 is 14 residues. The germline V gene encodes CDR1 MNHEY and CDR2 SMNVEV (reference sequence). The V end was cut by 0 bases, the J end by 13 bases, with 15 bases between. The CDR3: CASSLSTGVGLLFF. The CDR3 nucleotides are TGTGCCAGCAGTTTATCCACGGGGGTAGGGCTACTGTTTTTT. Combining the CDR3 with reference TRBV27 and TRBJ1-4 gives the whole variable domain EAQVTQNPRYLITVTGKKLTVTCSQNMNHEYMSWYRQDPGLGLRQIYYSMNVEVTDKGDVPEGYKVSRKEKRNFPLILESPSPNQTSLYFCASSLSTGVGLLFFGSGTQLSVL.